The present entry profiles one TCR beta chain with its context. Germline CDR1 and CDR2: MNHEY and SMNVEV (reference sequence). This CDR3 has 14 amino acids. Trimming removed 4 bases at V and 5 bases at J, with 12 bases between. The sample comes from a study of technical replicates of blood from several donors. Assay: immunoSEQ multiplex PCR; the TCRdb copy retains only in-frame clones and omits some. This table holds 90,000 to 100,000 clones, under 97% found once. The specimen sequenced was T cells isolated from PBMCs. The sequence was obtained from a human donor in good health. This chain connects TRBV27 to TRBJ2-4; D is unclear. CDR3 bases: TGTGCCAGCAGTTCCCAAGGCAGGCAAAACATTCAGTACTTC. Its protein product is CASSSQGRQNIQYF.